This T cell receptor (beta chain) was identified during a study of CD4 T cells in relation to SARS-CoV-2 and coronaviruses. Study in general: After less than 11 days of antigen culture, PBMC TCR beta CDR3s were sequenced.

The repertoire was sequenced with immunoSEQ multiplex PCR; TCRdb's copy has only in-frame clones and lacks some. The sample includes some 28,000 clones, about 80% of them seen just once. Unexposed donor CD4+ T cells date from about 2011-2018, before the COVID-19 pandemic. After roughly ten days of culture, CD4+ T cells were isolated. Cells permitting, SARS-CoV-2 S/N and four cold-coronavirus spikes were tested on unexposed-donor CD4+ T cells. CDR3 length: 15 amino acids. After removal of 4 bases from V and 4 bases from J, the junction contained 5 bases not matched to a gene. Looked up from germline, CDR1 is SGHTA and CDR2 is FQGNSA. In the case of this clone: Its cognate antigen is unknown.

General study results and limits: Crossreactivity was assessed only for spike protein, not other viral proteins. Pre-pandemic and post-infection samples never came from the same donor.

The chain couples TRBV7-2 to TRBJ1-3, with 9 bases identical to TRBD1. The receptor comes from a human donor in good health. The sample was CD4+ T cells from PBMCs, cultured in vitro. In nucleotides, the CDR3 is TGTGCCAGCAGCTCCGACAGGGGGTTAGGAAACACCATATATTTT. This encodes CASSSDRGLGNTIYF.